This T cell receptor (beta chain) originates from a study of cytomegalovirus exposure and HLA in healthy donors. Study observations and caveats: Donors belonging to an Asian-associated ancestry cluster reportedly showed fewer N-insertions in productive TCRs than the approximately 680-donor mean, according to what a later analysis found. Presence/absence analyses assumed roughly uniform sequencing depth across donors, which may not hold. Most of the CMV-associated TCR beta chains (in a later analysis) appeared to be HLA-restricted.

Each donor was healthy, and each was a bone marrow donor. PCR primers comprised 60 Vbeta and 13 Jbeta primers. Measured with immunoSEQ multiplex PCR; TCRdb has only the in-frame clones, and not every one. The sample shows some 63,000 clones, approximately 80% of them seen only once. Germline trimming cut 4 bases from V and 7 bases from J; bases unmatched to any gene: 12. The germline CDR1 and CDR2 sequences are SQVTM and ANQGSEA. This CDR3 has 15 residues. A remark on this clone: Its antigen is still unknown.

This receptor was identified in a human donor in good health. J is TRBJ1-2 and V is TRBV29-1; TRBD1 matches 10 bases. Sequencing was performed on PBMCs. In nucleotides, the CDR3 is TGCAGCGTTGGTTTGTTAGACAGGGGGCCGGGTGGCTACACCTTC. The encoded protein is CSVGLLDRGPGGYTF.